This is a list of T cell receptor beta chains from one sample in a study of blood T cell repertoires in COVID-19. Profiled with immunoSEQ multiplex PCR; TCRdb holds only in-frame clones, not every one. The sample yields a few hundred thousand clones, roughly four fifths seen once. The material sequenced was peripheral blood. These receptors all come from a woman aged 70-85 years with COVID-19, enrolled during active disease. Each CDR3 is given without its conserved first and last residue. Size is stated for part of the rows, as once, few or many counts, or as a class when the clone is expanded.

clone size,V gene,CDR3 protein
once,TRBV4-1,ASSQDRGNLGYT
-,TRBV7-2,ASSLGQSYETQY
-,TRBV14,ASSQAQGSGYYNEQF
-,TRBV5-1,ASSTRDRDYNEQF
-,TRBV5-5,ASSFLEGLPEGNEQF
-,TRBV28,ASRPQGPGANVLT
-,TRBV7-2,ASSLVRYGYT
-,TRBV7-6,ASSSGVSSYNSPLH
-,TRBV6-5,ASSSYSGRSNEQF
once,TRBV5-6,ASSFTRGSYNSPLH
few,TRBV28,ASSLGGAYGYT
-,TRBV11-3,ASSPRTSGNTGELF
-,TRBV28,ASSSLDRDYGYT
-,TRBV7-6,ASSLFQGLAAYNEQF
-,TRBV28,ASSLQTGNLF
-,TRBV24-1,ATSDRFQGASGANVLT
-,TRBV6-1,ASSEAASGEQY
-,TRBV7-8,ASSLDGLAEAVQQY
-,TRBV5-5,ASSDVGLPGQPQH
-,TRBV19,ASRPTGDPFYEQY
-,TRBV5-6,ASAFWGPGTNEKLF
few,TRBV28,ASRRHQSLKLEQF
once,TRBV2,ASTRNLAGVDTGELF
-,TRBV21-1,ASSKVGDT
-,TRBV12-2,ASRLAGAGELF
-,TRBV5-4,ASSEFPGQGRSPLH
-,TRBV27,ASSLSLSRTGADGYT
-,TRBV7-6,ASSSSDRGGPEKLF
-,TRBV7-2,ASSFNLGRTEAF
few,TRBV5-6,ASRKDRLAGSYEQY
-,TRBV18,ASSPYTGGGGNTIY
-,TRBV2,ASSAGTFQETQY
-,TRBV3-1/TRBV3-2,ASSQEGRGRVDTQY
-,TRBV28,ASSVSGRGPTDTQY
-,TRBV5-1,ASSLAGHGELF
-,TRBV6-2/TRBV6-3,VSSYSSFDQGSNEKLF
-,TRBV7-9,ASSFLDTLSYEQY
-,TRBV9,ASSETSGMPPNIQY
few,TRBV6-5,ASTPPSTDTQY
-,TRBV19,ASSPQGGLGTYEQY
-,TRBV5-1,ASSLLGLAGADEQY
-,TRBV7-2,ASSPGQGYNIQY
-,TRBV5-8,ASSLALAGSKIGYT
-,TRBV19,ASRVGQDYGYT
-,TRBV7-6,ASSLGHGMNTEAF
-,TRBV2,ASSEAPLYAVF
-,TRBV10-3,AISETSEEQF
-,TRBV6-5,ASSYTSGIETEAF
-,TRBV30,AWSVRTSGWAGELF
-,TRBV6-6,ASSSGTGVHEQY
-,TRBV28,ASRRRWQGGAEAF
-,TRBV6-6,ASSHGLAGIGTGELF
-,TRBV7-2,ASSYRGRELF
-,TRBV21-1,ASSLLSYATNEKLF